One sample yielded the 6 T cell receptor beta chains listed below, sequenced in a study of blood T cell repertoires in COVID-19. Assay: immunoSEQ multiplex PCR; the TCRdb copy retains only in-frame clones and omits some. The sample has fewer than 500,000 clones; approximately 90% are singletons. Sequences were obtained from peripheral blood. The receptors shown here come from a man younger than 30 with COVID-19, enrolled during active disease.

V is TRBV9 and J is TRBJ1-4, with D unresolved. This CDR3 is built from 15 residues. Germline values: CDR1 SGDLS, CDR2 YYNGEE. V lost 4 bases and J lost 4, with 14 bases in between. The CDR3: CASSPRDTNNEKLFF. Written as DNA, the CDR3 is TGTGCCAGCAGCCCTCGGGATACGAATAATGAAAAACTGTTTTTT. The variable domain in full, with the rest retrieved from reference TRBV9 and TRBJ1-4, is DSGVTQTPKHLITATGQRVTLRCSPRSGDLSVYWYQQSLDQGLQFLIQYYNGEERAKGNILERFSAQQFPDLHSELNLSSLELGDSALYFCASSPRDTNNEKLFFGSGTQLSVL.

In DNA, the CDR3 is TGTGCCTGGAGCCCCGTTGTCAGGCGGGCCGTAGAGACCCAGTACTTC. Translating it yields CAWSPVVRRAVETQYF. This chain connects TRBV30 to TRBJ2-5, with TRBD2 as a possible D gene (5 bases). From germline, CDR1 is GTSNPN and CDR2 SVGIG (reference sequence). The V end was cut by 3 bases, the J end by 4 bases, with 21 bases between. The CDR3 runs to 16 residues.

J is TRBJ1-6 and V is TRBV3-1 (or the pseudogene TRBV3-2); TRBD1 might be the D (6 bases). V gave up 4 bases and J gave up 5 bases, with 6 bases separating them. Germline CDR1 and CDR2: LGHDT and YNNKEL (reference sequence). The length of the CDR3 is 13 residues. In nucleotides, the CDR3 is TGTGCCAGCAGCCGGACAGATAATTCACCCCTCCACTTT. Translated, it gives CASSRTDNSPLHF.

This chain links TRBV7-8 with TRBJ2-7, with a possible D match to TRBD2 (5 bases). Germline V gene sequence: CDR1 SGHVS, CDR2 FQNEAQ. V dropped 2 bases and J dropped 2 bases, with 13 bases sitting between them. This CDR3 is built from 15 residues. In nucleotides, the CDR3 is TGTGCCAGCAGCTTATATCGGGGTTGGGCCTACGAGCAGTACTTC. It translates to CASSLYRGWAYEQYF.

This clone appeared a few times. The CDR3 here is CASSVDRRNTGELFF. In DNA form, the CDR3 reads TGTGCCAGCTCGGTAGACAGGAGAAACACCGGGGAGCTGTTTTTT. The chain employs TRBV18 and TRBJ2-2; tentative D call: TRBD1 (6 bases). V was pared by 6 bases and J by 2 bases, with 13 bases between. The germline gives CDR1 KGHSH, CDR2 LQKENI. The CDR3 is 15 amino acids.

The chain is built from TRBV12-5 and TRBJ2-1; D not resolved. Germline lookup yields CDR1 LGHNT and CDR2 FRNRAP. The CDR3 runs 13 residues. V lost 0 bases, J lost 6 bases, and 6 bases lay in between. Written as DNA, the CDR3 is TGTGCTAGTGGTTTGGTACAAAGCAATGAGCAGTTCTTC. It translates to CASGLVQSNEQFF.